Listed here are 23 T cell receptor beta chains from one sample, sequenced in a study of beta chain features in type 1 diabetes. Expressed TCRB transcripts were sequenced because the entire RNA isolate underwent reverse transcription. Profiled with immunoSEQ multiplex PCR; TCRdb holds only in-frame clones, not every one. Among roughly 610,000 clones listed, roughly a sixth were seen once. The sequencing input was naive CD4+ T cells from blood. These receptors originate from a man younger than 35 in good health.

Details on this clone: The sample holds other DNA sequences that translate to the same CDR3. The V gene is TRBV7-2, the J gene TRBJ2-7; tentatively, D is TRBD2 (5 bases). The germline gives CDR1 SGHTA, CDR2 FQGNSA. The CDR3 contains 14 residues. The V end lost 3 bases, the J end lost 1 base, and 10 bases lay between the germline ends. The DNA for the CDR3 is TGTGCCAGCAGCTTGGGAAGCGGATCCTACGAGCAGTACTTC. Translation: CASSLGSGSYEQYF. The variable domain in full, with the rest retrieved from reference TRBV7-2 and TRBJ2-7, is GAGVSQSPSNKVTEKGKDVELRCDPISGHTALYWYRQSLGQGLEFLIYFQGNSAPDKSGLPSDRFSAERTGGSVSTLTIQRTQQEDSAVYLCASSLGSGSYEQYFGPGTRLTVT.

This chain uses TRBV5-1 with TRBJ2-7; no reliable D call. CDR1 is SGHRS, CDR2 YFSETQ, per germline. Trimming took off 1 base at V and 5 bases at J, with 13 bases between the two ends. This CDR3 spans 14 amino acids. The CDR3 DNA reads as TGCGCCAGCAGCTTGTCCCTACTCCCAGACGAGCAGTACTTC. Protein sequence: CASSLSLLPDEQYF. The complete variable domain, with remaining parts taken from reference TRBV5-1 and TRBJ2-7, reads KAGVTQTPRYLIKTRGQQVTLSCSPISGHRSVSWYQQTPGQGLQFLFEYFSETQRNKGNFPGRFSGRQFSNSRSEMNVSTLELGDSALYLCASSLSLLPDEQYFGPGTRLTVT.

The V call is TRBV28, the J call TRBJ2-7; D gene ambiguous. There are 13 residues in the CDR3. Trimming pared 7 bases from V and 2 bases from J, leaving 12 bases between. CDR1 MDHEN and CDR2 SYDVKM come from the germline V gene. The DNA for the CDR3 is TGTGCCAGCACCCCAGGTGGAGCCTACGAGCAGTACTTC. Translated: CASTPGGAYEQYF.

CDR3 sequence reads: CASSQDHSLSGANVLTF. In DNA form, the CDR3 reads TGCGCCAGCAGCCAAGATCATAGCCTCTCTGGGGCCAACGTCCTGACTTTC. The chain has TRBV4-3 and TRBJ2-6; no reliable D call. Germline values: CDR1 LGHNA, CDR2 YSLEER. The CDR3 has 17 residues. V was shortened by 0 bases and J by 0 bases, with 9 bases between the two germline ends.

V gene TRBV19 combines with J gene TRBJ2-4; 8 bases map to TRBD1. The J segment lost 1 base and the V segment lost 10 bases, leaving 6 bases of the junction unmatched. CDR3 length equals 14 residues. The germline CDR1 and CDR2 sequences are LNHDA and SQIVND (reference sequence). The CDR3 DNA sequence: TGTGCCACCGTGGACAGGGCGGCCAAAAACATTCAGTACTTC. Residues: CATVDRAAKNIQYF.

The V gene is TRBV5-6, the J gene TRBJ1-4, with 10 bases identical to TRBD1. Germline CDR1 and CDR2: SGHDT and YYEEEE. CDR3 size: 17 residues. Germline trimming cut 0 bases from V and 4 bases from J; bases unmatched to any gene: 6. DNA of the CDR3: TGTGCCAGCAGCTTGGGCCGGGACAGGGGCCGTAATGAAAAACTGTTTTTT. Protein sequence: CASSLGRDRGRNEKLFF.

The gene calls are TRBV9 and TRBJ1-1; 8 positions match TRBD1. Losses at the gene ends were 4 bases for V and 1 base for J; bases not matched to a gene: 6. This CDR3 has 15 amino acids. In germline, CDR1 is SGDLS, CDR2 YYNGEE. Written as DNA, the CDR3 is TGTGCCAGCAGCCTATCGGGACAGGAGAACACTGAAGCTTTCTTT. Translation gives CASSLSGQENTEAFF.

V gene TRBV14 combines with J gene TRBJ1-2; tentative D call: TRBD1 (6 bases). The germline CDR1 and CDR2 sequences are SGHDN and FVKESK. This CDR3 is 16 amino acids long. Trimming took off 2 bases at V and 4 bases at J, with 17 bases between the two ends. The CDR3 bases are TGTGCCAGCAGCCAACCCCCTAGGACAGAGCCCTATGGCTACACCTTC. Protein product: CASSQPPRTEPYGYTF. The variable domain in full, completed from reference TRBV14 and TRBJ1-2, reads EAGVTQFPSHSVIEKGQTVTLRCDPISGHDNLYWYRRVMGKEIKFLLHFVKESKQDESGMPNNRFLAERTGGTYSTLKVQPAELEDSGVYFCASSQPPRTEPYGYTFGSGTRLTVV.

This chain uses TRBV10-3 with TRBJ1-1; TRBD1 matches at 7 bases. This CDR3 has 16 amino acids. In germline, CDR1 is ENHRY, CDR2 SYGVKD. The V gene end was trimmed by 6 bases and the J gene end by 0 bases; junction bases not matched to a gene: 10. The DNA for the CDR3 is TGTGCCATCAGAACAACCGGGACAGTCATGAACACTGAAGCTTTCTTT. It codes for CAIRTTGTVMNTEAFF.

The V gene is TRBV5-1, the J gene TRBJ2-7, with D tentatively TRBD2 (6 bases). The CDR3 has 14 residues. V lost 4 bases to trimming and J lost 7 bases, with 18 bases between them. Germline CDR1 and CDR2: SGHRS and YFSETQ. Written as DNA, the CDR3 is TGCGCCAGCAGCATCGGGACTCCTAAAGGGGAGCAGTACTTC. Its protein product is CASSIGTPKGEQYF.

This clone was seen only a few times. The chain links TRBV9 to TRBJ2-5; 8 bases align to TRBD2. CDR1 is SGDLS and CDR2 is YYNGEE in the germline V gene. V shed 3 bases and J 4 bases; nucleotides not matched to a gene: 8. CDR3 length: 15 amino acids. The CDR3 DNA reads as TGTGCCAGCAGCGCCTTAGTCGGGAGGGCAGAGACCCAGTACTTC. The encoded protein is CASSALVGRAETQYF.

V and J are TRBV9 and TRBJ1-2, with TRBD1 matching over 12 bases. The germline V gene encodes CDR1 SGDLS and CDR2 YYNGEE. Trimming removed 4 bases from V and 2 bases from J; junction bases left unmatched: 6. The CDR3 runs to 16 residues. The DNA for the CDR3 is TGTGCCAGCAGCCCGCCGGGACAGGGGGCGAACTATGGCTACACCTTC. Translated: CASSPPGQGANYGYTF.

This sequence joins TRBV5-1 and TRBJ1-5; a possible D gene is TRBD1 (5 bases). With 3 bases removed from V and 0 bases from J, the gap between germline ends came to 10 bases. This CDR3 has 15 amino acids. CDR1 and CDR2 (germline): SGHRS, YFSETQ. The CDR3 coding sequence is TGCGCCAGCAGCTATGGGACGGATAGCAATCAGCCCCAGCATTTT. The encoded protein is CASSYGTDSNQPQHF.

The chain's CDR3 is CASSTRGETQYF. CDR3 bases: TGTGCCAGCTCAACCAGGGGAGAGACCCAGTACTTC. The J gene is TRBJ2-5, the V gene TRBV18; D perhaps matches TRBD1 (6 bases). Germline CDR1 is KGHSH and CDR2 is LQKENI. V dropped 5 bases and J dropped 4 bases, with 8 bases sitting between them. The CDR3 extends over 12 amino acids.

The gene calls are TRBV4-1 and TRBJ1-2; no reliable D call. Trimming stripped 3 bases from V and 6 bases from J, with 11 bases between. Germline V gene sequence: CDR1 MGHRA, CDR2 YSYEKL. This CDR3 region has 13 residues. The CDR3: CASSQAQTDGYTF. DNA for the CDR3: TGCGCCAGCAGCCAGGCACAAACAGATGGCTACACCTTC.

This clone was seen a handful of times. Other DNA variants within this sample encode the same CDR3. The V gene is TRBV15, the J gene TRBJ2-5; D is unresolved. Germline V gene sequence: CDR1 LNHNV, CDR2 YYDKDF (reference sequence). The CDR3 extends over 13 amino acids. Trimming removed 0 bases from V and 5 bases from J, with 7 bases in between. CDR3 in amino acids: CATSRDRRETQYF. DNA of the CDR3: TGTGCCACCAGCAGAGATAGACGTGAGACCCAGTACTTC.

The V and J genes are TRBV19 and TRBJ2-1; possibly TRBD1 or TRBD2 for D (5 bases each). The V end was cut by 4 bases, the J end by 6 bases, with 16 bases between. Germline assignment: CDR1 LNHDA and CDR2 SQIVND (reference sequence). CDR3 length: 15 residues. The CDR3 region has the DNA TGTGCCAGTAGTACGCTCTCCGGGACCAGCAATGAGCAGTTCTTC. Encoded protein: CASSTLSGTSNEQFF.

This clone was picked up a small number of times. This CDR3 reads CASSRPGAGELFF. CDR3 sequence (DNA): TGTGCCAGCAGCCGACCAGGGGCCGGGGAGCTGTTTTTT. The V and J genes are TRBV6-5 and TRBJ2-2; D is perhaps TRBD1 (6 bases). The germline V gene has CDR1 MNHEY and CDR2 SVGAGI. Trimming pared 6 bases from V and 6 bases from J, leaving 11 bases between. CDR3 length equals 13 residues.

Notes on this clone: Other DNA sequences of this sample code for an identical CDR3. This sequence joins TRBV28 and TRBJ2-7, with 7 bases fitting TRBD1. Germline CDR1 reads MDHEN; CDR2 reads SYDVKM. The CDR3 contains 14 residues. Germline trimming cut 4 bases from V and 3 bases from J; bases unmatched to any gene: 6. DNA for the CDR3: TGTGCCAGCAGTTCACAGGGGAATAGCTACGAGCAGTACTTC. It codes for CASSSQGNSYEQYF.

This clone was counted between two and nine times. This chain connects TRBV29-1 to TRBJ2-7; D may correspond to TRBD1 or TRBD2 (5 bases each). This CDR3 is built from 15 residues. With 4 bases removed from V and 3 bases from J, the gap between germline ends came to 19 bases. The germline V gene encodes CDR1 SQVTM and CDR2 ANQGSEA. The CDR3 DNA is TGCAGCGTTGGAGAGTCCGGGACGGGAAACTACGAGCAGTACTTC. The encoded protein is CSVGESGTGNYEQYF.

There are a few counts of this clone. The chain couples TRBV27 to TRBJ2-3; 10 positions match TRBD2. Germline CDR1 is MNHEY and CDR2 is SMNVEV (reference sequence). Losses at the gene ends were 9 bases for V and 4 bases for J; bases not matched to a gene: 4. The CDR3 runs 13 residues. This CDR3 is CASRLAGADTQYF. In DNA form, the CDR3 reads TGTGCCAGTAGGCTAGCGGGAGCAGATACGCAGTATTTT.

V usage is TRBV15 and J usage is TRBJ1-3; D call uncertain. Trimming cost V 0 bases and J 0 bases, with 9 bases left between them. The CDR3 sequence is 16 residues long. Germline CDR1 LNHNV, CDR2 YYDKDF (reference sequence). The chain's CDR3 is CATSRDLPFSGNTIYF. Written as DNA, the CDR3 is TGTGCCACCAGCAGAGATCTCCCCTTCTCTGGAAACACCATATATTTT.

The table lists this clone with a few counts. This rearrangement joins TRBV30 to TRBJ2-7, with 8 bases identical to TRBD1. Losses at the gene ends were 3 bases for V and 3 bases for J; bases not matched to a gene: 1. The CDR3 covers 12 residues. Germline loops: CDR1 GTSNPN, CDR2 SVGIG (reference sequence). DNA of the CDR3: TGTGCCTGGAGCACAGGGGGCTACGAGCAGTACTTC. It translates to CAWSTGGYEQYF. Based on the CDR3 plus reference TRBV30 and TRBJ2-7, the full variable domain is SQTIHQWPATLVQPVGSPLSLECTVEGTSNPNLYWYRQAAGRGLQLLFYSVGIGQISSEVPQNLSASRPQDRQFILSSKKLLLSDSGFYLCAWSTGGYEQYFGPGTRLTVT.